The clone carrying this T cell receptor (beta chain) has just a few counts. Other DNA sequences from this sample encode an identical CDR3 as well. This table comes from immunoSEQ multiplex PCR, and its TCRdb copy is limited to in-frame clones, with some not included. This table holds approximately 260,000 clones, over 80% found once. The sample belongs to a study of blood T cell repertoires in COVID-19. Per the germline V gene, CDR1 is LNHDA and CDR2 is SQIVND (reference sequence). After removal of 8 bases from V and 3 bases from J, the junction contained 3 bases not matched to a gene. This CDR3 contains 13 residues.

Sequences were obtained from PBMCs or T cells enriched from blood (not recorded which). The source of this sequence is a woman under 30 who had recovered from COVID-19. V gene TRBV19 combines with J gene TRBJ1-1; TRBD1 aligns across 10 bases. For the CDR3, the DNA is TGTGCCAGTGACAGGGGGCAGGACACTGAAGCTTTCTTT. This codes for CASDRGQDTEAFF.